One and the same sample provided the 25 T cell receptor beta chains below, sequenced in a study of T cells in Graves' hyperthyroidism and ophthalmopathy. Using RNA transcripts as the source, TCR beta CDR3 regions were amplified. TCR CDR3 underwent first-round RT-PCR with the HTBI primer set. TCRdb used MiXCR to reprocess the multiplex PCR reads, holding one entry per CDR3 protein. The table records 500,000 to 600,000 distinct CDR3 sequences, about 20% of them present only once. The sample consisted of blood. These receptors were collected from a man aged 40-49 years with Graves' ophthalmopathy.

J is TRBJ2-6 and V is TRBV29-1; the D is unclear. Germline CDR1 and CDR2: SQVTM and ANQGSEA. This CDR3 region has 15 residues. Deletions cut 4 bases from V and 0 bases from J, with 10 bases between. CDR3 sequence: CSVVSHPSGANVLTF. CDR3 nucleotides: TGCAGCGTTGTTAGTCACCCCTCTGGGGCCAACGTCCTGACTTTC.

The genes are TRBV20-1 and TRBJ1-5; D is ambiguous. The germline gives CDR1 DFQATT, CDR2 SNEGSKA (reference sequence). Trimming removed 5 bases at V and 6 bases at J, with 2 bases between. This CDR3 comprises 9 residues. The CDR3 DNA reads TGCAGTGCTGGTCAGCCCCAGCATTTT. Amino acids: CSAGQPQHF.

This clonotype has just a few counts. The V and J genes are TRBV6-1 and TRBJ1-1; D remains unclear. V was clipped by 6 bases and J by 1 base, with 12 bases between them. This CDR3 is built from 14 residues. CDR1 is MNHNS and CDR2 is SASEGT in the germline V gene. The DNA of the CDR3 is TGTGCCAGCAGCAAGCGATTAGAGAACACTGAAGCTTTCTTT. Protein product: CASSKRLENTEAFF.

The gene calls are TRBV20-1 and TRBJ2-1; D is perhaps TRBD1 (7 bases). This CDR3 has 14 residues. The germline CDR1 and CDR2 sequences are DFQATT and SNEGSKA (reference sequence). The V end was cut by 5 bases, the J end by 3 bases, with 14 bases between. CDR3 bases: TGCAGTGCTCTCCCCCAGGGGGGCTACAATGAGCAGTTCTTC. Its translation is CSALPQGGYNEQFF.

This chain uses TRBV24-1 with TRBJ2-2; D tentatively reads TRBD1 or TRBD2 (5 bases each). Germline V gives CDR1 KGHDR, CDR2 SFDVKD. The CDR3 has 15 amino acids. The V end was cut by 4 bases, the J end by 5 bases, with 13 bases between. CDR3 nucleotide sequence: TGTGCCACCAGTGAGGCCGGGACCCTAACCGGGGAGCTGTTTTTT. It specifies CATSEAGTLTGELFF.

This clonotype appeared a few times. The chain is built from TRBV28 and TRBJ1-4, with D unresolved. The CDR3 has 15 amino acids. CDR1 and CDR2 from the germline V gene are MDHEN and SYDVKM. Trimming pared 3 bases from V and 0 bases from J, leaving 8 bases between. DNA for the CDR3: TGTGCCAGCAGTTTGTACACATCAACTAATGAAAAACTGTTTTTT. Its protein product is CASSLYTSTNEKLFF.

The V and J genes are TRBV24-1 and TRBJ2-1; 14 bases map to TRBD2. The CDR3 length is 18 residues. Germline V gene lookup returns CDR1 KGHDR and CDR2 SFDVKD. V lost 2 bases and J lost 5; bases outside the gene matches: 7. CDR3 coding DNA: TGTGCCACCAGTGATTACTGGACTAGCGGGGGGACCGACAATGAGCAGTTCTTC. Translated: CATSDYWTSGGTDNEQFF.

Remarks on this clonotype: A much larger clone sits a single nucleotide away, making a read error possible. The conserved closing phenylalanine or tryptophan is absent in this CDR3, likely reflecting a read error. V is TRBV27 and J is TRBJ2-1; 9 bases map to TRBD1. The V gene end was trimmed by 0 bases and the J gene end by 0 bases; junction bases not matched to a gene: 0. Looked up from germline, CDR1 is MNHEY and CDR2 is SMNVEV (reference sequence). CDR3 length equals 16 residues. Here the CDR3 DNA reads TGTGCCAGCAGTTTATCGGACAGGGGCTCCTACAATGAGCAGTTCTCC. This sequence encodes CASSLSDRGSYNEQFS.

In this sample, this clonotype turned up a few times. The V and J genes are TRBV11-1 and TRBJ2-3, with 10 bases that match TRBD2. V shed 5 bases, J shed 5 bases, and the junction held 10 bases outside the gene matches. Per the germline V gene, CDR1 is SGHAT and CDR2 is FQDESV (reference sequence). The CDR3 consists of 16 residues. CDR3 in DNA: TGTGCCAGCAGCCAACAAAGCGGGGGGGCCGGAGATACGCAGTATTTT. The encoded protein is CASSQQSGGAGDTQYF.

The sample holds many counts of this clonotype. This rearrangement joins TRBV18 to TRBJ1-1; TRBD1 agrees at 8 bases. V gave up 6 bases and J gave up 5 bases; unmatched junction bases: 5. This CDR3 is 13 amino acids long. CDR1 is KGHSH, CDR2 LQKENI, per germline. CDR3 region: CASSHDRGTEAFF. The CDR3 DNA follows: TGTGCCAGCTCTCACGACAGGGGAACTGAAGCTTTCTTT. Supplemented by reference TRBV18 and TRBJ1-1, the full variable domain reads NAGVMQNPRHLVRRRGQEARLRCSPMKGHSHVYWYRQLPEEGLKFMVYLQKENIIDESGMPKERFSAEFPKEGPSILRIQQVVRGDSAAYFCASSHDRGTEAFFGQGTRLTVV.

This clonotype appeared a few times. The rearrangement links TRBV6-1 to TRBJ2-3; TRBD2 aligns across 16 bases. Unmatched junction bases numbered 5, after V lost 5 bases and J lost 6 bases. The CDR3 length is 16 residues. Germline V gene lookup returns CDR1 MNHNS and CDR2 SASEGT. The CDR3 DNA is TGTGCCAGCAGTACGGGACTAGCGGGAGGGGGGGATACGCAGTATTTT. Its protein product is CASSTGLAGGGDTQYF.

The V and J genes are TRBV24-1 and TRBJ1-3, with D unclear. This CDR3 is built from 13 residues. Per the germline V gene, CDR1 is KGHDR and CDR2 is SFDVKD. V shed 7 bases and J shed 0 bases, with 6 bases lying between them. In DNA form, the CDR3 reads TGTGCCACCAGCCCTTCCTCTGGAAACACCATATATTTT. This sequence encodes CATSPSSGNTIYF.

A few counts support this clonotype. The chain recombines TRBV12-3 or TRBV12-4 with TRBJ2-7; 10 bases align to TRBD2. CDR3 length: 15 residues. With 5 bases clipped from V and 4 bases from J, the junction kept 8 bases outside the gene matches. The CDR3 spells CASSLSRLAGYEQYF. The CDR3 nucleotides read TGTGCCAGCAGTCTCTCGAGACTAGCGGGTTACGAGCAGTACTTC.

In this sample, this clonotype turned up a few times. The rearrangement links TRBV13 to TRBJ2-7; D remains ambiguous. V lost 2 bases to trimming and J lost 6 bases, with 11 bases between them. CDR3 size: 13 residues. The germline gives CDR1 PRHDT, CDR2 FYEKMQ (reference sequence). CDR3 residues: CASSLWHPGEQYF. The CDR3 DNA follows: TGTGCCAGCAGCTTATGGCACCCTGGCGAGCAGTACTTC.

The table lists this clonotype with a few counts. V and J are TRBV5-1 and TRBJ2-7; 9 nucleotides line up with TRBD1. Germline V gene data show CDR1 as SGHRS and CDR2 as YFSETQ. V was pared by 3 bases and J by 6 bases, with 10 bases of the junction left unmatched. There are 15 residues in the CDR3. DNA for the CDR3: TGCGCCAGCAGCTACGAGGGACAGGGCGTCGGCGAGCAGTACTTC. This encodes CASSYEGQGVGEQYF.

This clonotype was observed at least ten times. The genes are TRBV2 and TRBJ2-3; 8 bases agree with TRBD2. Germline lookup yields CDR1 SNHLY and CDR2 FYNNEI. V dropped 6 bases and J dropped 1; count of bases not matched to a gene: 6. There are 15 residues in the CDR3. The chain's CDR3 is CASSTGGVRTDTQYF. For the CDR3, the DNA is TGTGCCAGCAGCACCGGGGGGGTCCGCACAGATACGCAGTATTTT.

The chain couples TRBV6-5 to TRBJ1-3, with 7 nucleotides matching TRBD1. Losses at the gene ends were 0 bases for V and 1 base for J; bases not matched to a gene: 0. This CDR3 region has 15 residues. Germline V CDR1 and CDR2: MNHEY, SVGAGI. The CDR3, as DNA: TGTGCCAGCAGTTACTCGGGACAGTCTGGAAACACCATATATTTT. Translation gives CASSYSGQSGNTIYF.

The chain employs TRBV6-2 or TRBV6-3 and TRBJ1-2; the D gene is possibly TRBD1 (5 bases). V was clipped by 8 bases and J by 3 bases, with 16 bases between them. Germline CDR1 is MNHEY and CDR2 is SVGEGT. The CDR3 covers 14 residues. CDR3 nucleotide sequence: TGTGCCAGCGGTCGGGACGGGGTTGACTATGGCTACACCTTC. Its protein product is CASGRDGVDYGYTF.

Ten or more counts support this clonotype. The chain employs TRBV2 and TRBJ2-1, with a possible D match to TRBD2 (6 bases). The V end lost 4 bases, the J end lost 10 bases, and 20 bases lay between the germline ends. Per germline, CDR1 SNHLY and CDR2 FYNNEI. The CDR3 covers 15 residues. The CDR3 DNA is TGTGCCAGCAGTGGGGTGGGAGCGGGTCAATCAGAGCAGTTCTTC. This encodes CASSGVGAGQSEQFF.

The sample holds a few counts of this clonotype. The chain carries TRBV7-2 and TRBJ2-1, with D maybe TRBD2 (5 bases). CDR1 and CDR2 (germline): SGHTA, FQGNSA. The CDR3 extends over 12 amino acids. V lost 6 bases and J 8 bases, leaving 11 bases between the germline ends. CDR3 nucleotides: TGTGCCAGCAGTTTAACTAGTCATGAGCAGTTCTTC. This gives the protein CASSLTSHEQFF.

CDR3 DNA: TGTGCCAGCAGTTACTCCCCATCAACTAATGAAAAACTGTTTTTT. Encoded protein: CASSYSPSTNEKLFF. This rearrangement joins TRBV6-6 to TRBJ1-4; D gene uncertain. The CDR3 is 15 amino acids. The germline V and J ends were trimmed by 0 bases and 0 bases, with 5 bases remaining between them. Germline V gene lookup returns CDR1 MNHNY and CDR2 SVGAGI (reference sequence).

The chain recombines TRBV7-9 with TRBJ1-6; D is unresolved. CDR1 SEHNR and CDR2 FQNEAQ come from the germline V gene (reference sequence). The V gene lost 5 bases and the J gene lost 9 bases, with 14 bases spanning the gap. This CDR3 spans 14 amino acids. In DNA form, the CDR3 reads TGTGCCAGCAGCCTACCGGGCCCTTTTTCACCCCTCCACTTT. Its protein is CASSLPGPFSPLHF.

The sample holds many counts of this clonotype. This sequence joins TRBV18 and TRBJ2-1; maybe TRBD1 (6 bases). Trimming cost V 4 bases and J 2 bases, with 12 bases left between them. Germline V gives CDR1 KGHSH, CDR2 LQKENI. This CDR3 contains 15 residues. The CDR3 spells CASSRDQGPYNEQFF. DNA of the CDR3: TGTGCCAGCTCACGGGACCAGGGGCCCTACAATGAGCAGTTCTTC.

V usage is TRBV4-1 and J usage is TRBJ2-1; 11 bases agree with TRBD2. The germline CDR1 and CDR2 sequences are MGHRA and YSYEKL. V lost 4 bases and J lost 5; bases outside the gene matches: 4. This CDR3 has 15 amino acids. This chain's CDR3 is CASSPLGLADNEQFF. For the CDR3, the DNA is TGCGCCAGCAGCCCCTTGGGACTAGCGGACAATGAGCAGTTCTTC.

This clonotype was detected a few times. This rearrangement joins TRBV29-1 to TRBJ1-2, with 9 nucleotides matching TRBD1. V trimming: 1 base; J trimming: 5 bases; junction bases outside the gene matches: 11. In germline, CDR1 is SQVTM, CDR2 ANQGSEA. This CDR3 is 16 amino acids long. The CDR3 protein is CSVEVFSVTGGYGYTF. CDR3 in DNA: TGCAGCGTTGAAGTTTTTTCGGTGACAGGGGGTTATGGCTACACCTTC.